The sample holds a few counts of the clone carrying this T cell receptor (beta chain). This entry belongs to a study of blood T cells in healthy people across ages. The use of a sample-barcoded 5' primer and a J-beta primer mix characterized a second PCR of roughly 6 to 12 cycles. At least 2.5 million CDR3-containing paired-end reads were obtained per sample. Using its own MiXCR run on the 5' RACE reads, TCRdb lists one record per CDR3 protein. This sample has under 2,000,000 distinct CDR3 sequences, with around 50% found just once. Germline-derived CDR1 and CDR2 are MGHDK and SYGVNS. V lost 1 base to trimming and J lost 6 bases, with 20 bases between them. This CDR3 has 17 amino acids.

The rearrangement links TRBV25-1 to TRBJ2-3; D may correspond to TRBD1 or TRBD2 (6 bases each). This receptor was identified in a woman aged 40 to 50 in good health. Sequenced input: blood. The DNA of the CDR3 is TGTGCCAGCAGTGAATTTAGAGGGGGGCAGGGGTTGGATACGCAGTATTTT. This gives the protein CASSEFRGGQGLDTQYF.